Listed below are T cell receptor beta chains from one sample, sequenced in a study of shared clonotypes between healthy human individuals. Generated by immunoSEQ multiplex PCR, the TCRdb table keeps only in-frame clones and is missing some. Among about a million clones listed, approximately 80% were seen once. What was sequenced was memory CD4+ T cells sorted from blood. The receptor set was obtained from a man between 18 and 35 years old in good health. CDR3s include the opening cysteine and the closing phenylalanine or tryptophan. The D gene is left open where the match is weak. Only part of the rows carry a size: once, few, many, or a class if the clone is expanded.

d_gene: TRBD1
v_gene: TRBV2
j_gene: TRBJ1-4
abundance: NA
CDR3aa: CASMSRTGREKLFF
CDR3nt: TGTGCCAGCATGAGCAGGACAGGGCGGGAAAAACTGTTTTTT

d_gene: NA
v_gene: TRBV6-5
j_gene: TRBJ2-5
abundance: NA
CDR3aa: CASSYTNRAQETQYF
CDR3nt: TGTGCCAGCAGTTACACTAACAGGGCACAAGAGACCCAGTACTTC

d_gene: NA
v_gene: TRBV5-1
j_gene: TRBJ2-5
abundance: once
CDR3aa: CASSSHGTQYF
CDR3nt: TGCGCCAGCAGCTCCCACGGGACCCAGTACTTC

d_gene: NA
v_gene: TRBV28
j_gene: TRBJ1-1
abundance: few
CDR3aa: CASSTQGLNTEAFF
CDR3nt: TGTGCCAGCAGTACTCAGGGACTGAACACTGAAGCTTTCTTT

d_gene: NA
v_gene: TRBV5-6
j_gene: TRBJ2-1
abundance: once
CDR3aa: CASSLASWVGGEQFF
CDR3nt: TGTGCCAGCAGCTTGGCCTCTTGGGTTGGGGGTGAGCAGTTCTTC

d_gene: NA
v_gene: TRBV10-1
j_gene: TRBJ2-6
abundance: NA
CDR3aa: CASSPGSGANVLTF
CDR3nt: TGCGCCAGCAGCCCGGGGTCGGGGGCCAACGTCCTGACTTTC

d_gene: NA
v_gene: TRBV2
j_gene: TRBJ2-5
abundance: NA
CDR3aa: CASSDGGTQYF
CDR3nt: TGTGCCAGCAGTGATGGCGGGACCCAGTACTTC

d_gene: NA
v_gene: TRBV18
j_gene: TRBJ2-5
abundance: NA
CDR3aa: CASSPGATQETQYF
CDR3nt: TGTGCCAGCTCACCAGGTGCTACTCAAGAGACCCAGTACTTC

d_gene: TRBD1
v_gene: TRBV5-4
j_gene: TRBJ1-6
abundance: NA
CDR3aa: CASSVRTGYDSPLHF
CDR3nt: TGTGCCAGCAGCGTAAGGACAGGGTATGATTCACCCCTCCACTTT

d_gene: NA
v_gene: TRBV6-5
j_gene: TRBJ1-1
abundance: NA
CDR3aa: CASSKPGMNTEAFF
CDR3nt: TGTGCCAGCAGTAAACCAGGAATGAACACTGAAGCTTTCTTT

d_gene: NA
v_gene: TRBV6-6
j_gene: TRBJ1-1
abundance: few
CDR3aa: CASSGGAGGTEAFF
CDR3nt: TGTGCCAGCAGTGGGGGTGCCGGGGGCACTGAAGCTTTCTTT

d_gene: TRBD1
v_gene: TRBV7-2
j_gene: TRBJ2-3
abundance: NA
CDR3aa: CASSLAQGAGTDTQYF
CDR3nt: TGTGCCAGCAGCTTAGCACAGGGGGCGGGCACAGATACGCAGTATTTT

d_gene: NA
v_gene: TRBV4-1
j_gene: TRBJ1-1
abundance: few
CDR3aa: CASTPVAVNTEAFF
CDR3nt: TGCGCCAGCACCCCGGTGGCAGTGAACACTGAAGCTTTCTTT

d_gene: NA
v_gene: TRBV6-5
j_gene: TRBJ1-4
abundance: NA
CDR3aa: CASSYSSGGGLEKLFF
CDR3nt: TGTGCCAGCAGTTACTCGTCCGGGGGGGGCCTCGAAAAACTGTTTTTT

d_gene: NA
v_gene: TRBV5-4
j_gene: TRBJ1-1
abundance: NA
CDR3aa: CASSLEILNTEAFF
CDR3nt: TGTGCCAGCAGCTTAGAGATCCTGAACACTGAAGCTTTCTTT

d_gene: NA
v_gene: TRBV28
j_gene: TRBJ2-3
abundance: many
CDR3aa: CASSLLSGATDTQYF
CDR3nt: TGTGCCAGCAGTTTATTGTCGGGGGCCACAGATACGCAGTATTTT

d_gene: NA
v_gene: TRBV7-3
j_gene: TRBJ2-3
abundance: NA
CDR3aa: CASSSAGGATYAQYF
CDR3nt: TGTGCCAGCAGCTCCGCGGGCGGGGCGACCTACGCGCAGTATTTT

d_gene: TRBD1
v_gene: TRBV29-1
j_gene: TRBJ1-1
abundance: NA
CDR3aa: CSVADRVTEAFF
CDR3nt: TGCAGCGTTGCTGACAGGGTGACTGAAGCTTTCTTT

d_gene: TRBD1
v_gene: TRBV5-1
j_gene: TRBJ2-2
abundance: NA
CDR3aa: CASSLTGDTGELFF
CDR3nt: TGCGCCAGCAGCTTAACAGGGGACACCGGGGAGCTGTTTTTT

d_gene: NA
v_gene: TRBV7-2
j_gene: TRBJ2-3
abundance: once
CDR3aa: CASSRNSRGTDTQYF
CDR3nt: TGTGCCAGCAGCCGAAATTCTAGGGGAACAGATACGCAGTATTTT

d_gene: TRBD1
v_gene: TRBV6-6
j_gene: TRBJ1-5
abundance: NA
CDR3aa: CASSHQGDSNQPQHF
CDR3nt: TGTGCCAGCAGTCACCAGGGGGATAGCAATCAGCCCCAGCATTTT

d_gene: NA
v_gene: TRBV6-5
j_gene: TRBJ2-4
abundance: NA
CDR3aa: CASSPQQQTNPYF
CDR3nt: TGTGCCAGCAGTCCCCAACAGCAGACCAACCCTTACTTC

d_gene: NA
v_gene: TRBV10-3
j_gene: TRBJ2-1
abundance: NA
CDR3aa: CAISEDRASKGQFF
CDR3nt: TGTGCCATCAGTGAAGATCGGGCTTCCAAGGGGCAGTTCTTC

d_gene: NA
v_gene: TRBV2
j_gene: TRBJ2-3
abundance: NA
CDR3aa: CASRFNTDTQYF
CDR3nt: TGTGCCAGCAGATTTAACACAGATACGCAGTATTTT

d_gene: NA
v_gene: TRBV2
j_gene: TRBJ1-3
abundance: NA
CDR3aa: CAGTVSGGPGNTIYF
CDR3nt: TGTGCCGGGACGGTCTCGGGAGGCCCTGGAAACACCATATATTTT

d_gene: TRBD2
v_gene: TRBV6-5
j_gene: TRBJ2-7
abundance: once
CDR3aa: CASRYTSGGAHEQYF
CDR3nt: TGTGCCAGCAGATACACTAGCGGGGGGGCCCACGAGCAGTACTTC